This T cell receptor beta chain was identified in a study of T cells after yellow fever vaccination. MiXCR was run by TCRdb on the 5' RACE reads, yielding one entry per CDR3 protein. This table holds approximately 260,000 distinct CDR3 sequences, 10% to 15% found once. In this sample, this clonotype turned up a few times. Looked up from germline, CDR1 is LGHDT and CDR2 is YNNKEL (reference sequence). With V trimmed by 6 bases and J by 2 bases, 6 bases remained unmatched. The CDR3 spans 15 residues. The origin of this receptor is a man younger than 40 who received the YFV17D yellow fever vaccine. The source was CD4+ T cells sorted from PBMCs, collected 45 days after the yellow fever booster vaccination. V is TRBV3-1 and J is TRBJ2-3, with TRBD2 identical over 9 bases. The CDR3 spells CASRMTSGNTDTQYF. In nucleotides, the CDR3 is TGTGCCAGCAGGATGACTAGCGGCAACACAGATACGCAGTATTTT.